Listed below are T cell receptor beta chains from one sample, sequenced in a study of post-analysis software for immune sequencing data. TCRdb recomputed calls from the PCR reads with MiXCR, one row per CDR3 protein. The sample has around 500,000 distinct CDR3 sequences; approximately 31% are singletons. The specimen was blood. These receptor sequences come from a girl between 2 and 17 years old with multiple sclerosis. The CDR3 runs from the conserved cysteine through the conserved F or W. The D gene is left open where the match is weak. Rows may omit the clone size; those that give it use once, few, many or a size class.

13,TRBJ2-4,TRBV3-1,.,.,CASSRTGRNIQYF,TGTGCCAGCAGCCGAACGGGCCGAAACATTCAGTACTTC
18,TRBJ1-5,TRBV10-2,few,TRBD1,CASSEPGTGLYSNQPQHF,TGCGCCAGCAGTGAGCCCGGGACAGGGCTCTATAGCAATCAGCCCCAGCATTTT
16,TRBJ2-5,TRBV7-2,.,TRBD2,CASSLGSGDYQETQYF,TGTGCCAGCAGCTTAGGGAGCGGGGACTACCAAGAGACCCAGTACTTC
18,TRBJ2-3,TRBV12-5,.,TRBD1,CASGLSTGTGREGDTQYF,TGTGCTAGTGGTTTGTCAACAGGGACAGGGAGAGAGGGAGATACGCAGTATTTT
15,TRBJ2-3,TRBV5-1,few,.,CASSLDSRDSREQYF,TGCGCCAGCAGCTTGGACAGCCGAGATTCCAGGGAGCAGTATTTT
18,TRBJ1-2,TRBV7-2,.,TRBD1,CASSLAGLGTGLGYGYTF,TGTGCCAGCAGCTTAGCTGGGTTAGGGACAGGTCTAGGCTATGGCTACACCTTC
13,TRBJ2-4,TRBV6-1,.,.,CASIQRAKNIQYF,TGTGCCAGCATACAGCGTGCCAAAAACATTCAGTACTTC
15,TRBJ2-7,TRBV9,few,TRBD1,CASSRQGAYSYEQYF,TGTGCCAGCAGCAGGCAGGGGGCCTACTCCTACGAGCAGTACTTC
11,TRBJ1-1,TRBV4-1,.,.,CASRINAEAFF,TGCGCCAGCCGAATTAACGCTGAAGCTTTCTTT
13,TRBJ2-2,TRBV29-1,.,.,CSVTKTGTGELFF,TGCAGCGTGACAAAGACGGGCACCGGGGAGCTGTTTTTT
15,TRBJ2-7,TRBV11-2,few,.,CASSPRNLQGYEQYF,TGTGCCAGCAGCCCTAGGAACCTACAGGGTTACGAGCAGTACTTC
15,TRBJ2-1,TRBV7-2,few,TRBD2,CASSLWTSGENEQFF,TGTGCCAGCAGCCTCTGGACTAGCGGGGAAAATGAGCAGTTCTTC